This entry describes one TCR beta chain. Its cognate antigen is unknown. The data are from a study of PD-1 blockade in mismatch repair-deficient tumors. The time point here: roughly ten-day in vitro stimulation with candidate mutation-associated neoantigen peptide 1. Baseline for clone expansion was a parallel culture with no peptide. Germline V CDR1 and CDR2: MNHEY, SVGAGI. The V end lost 0 bases, the J end lost 8 bases, and 16 bases lay between the germline ends. The CDR3 runs 16 residues. The assay was immunoSEQ multiplex PCR, and TCRdb's table has in-frame clones only and misses some. The sample shows 9,400 or so clones, roughly 87% of them seen only once.

The clonotype comes from an adult with mismatch repair-deficient cancer. J is TRBJ1-4 and V is TRBV6-5, with D perhaps matching TRBD1 (5 bases). The starting material was cells cultured in vitro, obtained from a patient treated with pembrolizumab. The CDR3: CASSYSIGAGNEKLFF. The DNA for the CDR3 is TGTGCCAGCAGTTACTCTATCGGGGCTGGAAACGAAAAACTGTTTTTT.